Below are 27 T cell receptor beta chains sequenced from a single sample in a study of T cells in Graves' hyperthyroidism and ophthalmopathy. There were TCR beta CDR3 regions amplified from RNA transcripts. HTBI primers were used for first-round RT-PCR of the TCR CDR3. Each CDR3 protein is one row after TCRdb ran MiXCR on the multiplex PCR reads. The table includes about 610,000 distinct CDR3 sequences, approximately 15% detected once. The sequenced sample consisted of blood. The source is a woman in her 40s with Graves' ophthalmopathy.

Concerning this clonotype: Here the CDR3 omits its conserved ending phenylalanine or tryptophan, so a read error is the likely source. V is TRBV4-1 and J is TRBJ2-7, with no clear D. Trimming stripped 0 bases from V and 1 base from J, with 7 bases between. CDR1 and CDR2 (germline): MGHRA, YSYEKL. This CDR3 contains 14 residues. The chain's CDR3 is CASSQETRSYEQYS. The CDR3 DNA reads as TGCGCCAGCAGCCAAGAGACCCGATCCTACGAGCAGTACTCC.

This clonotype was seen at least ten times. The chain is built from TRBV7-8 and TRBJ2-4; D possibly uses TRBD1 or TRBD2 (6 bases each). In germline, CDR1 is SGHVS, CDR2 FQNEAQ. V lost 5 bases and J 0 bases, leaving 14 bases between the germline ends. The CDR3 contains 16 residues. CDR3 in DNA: TGTGCCAGCAGCCCGCCGGCGGGACAAGCCAAAAACATTCAGTACTTC. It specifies CASSPPAGQAKNIQYF.

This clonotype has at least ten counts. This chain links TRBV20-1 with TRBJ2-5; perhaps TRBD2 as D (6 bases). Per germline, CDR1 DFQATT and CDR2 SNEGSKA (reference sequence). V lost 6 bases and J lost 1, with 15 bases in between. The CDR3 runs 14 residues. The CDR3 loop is CSAQLGRVQETQYF. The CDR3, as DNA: TGCAGTGCCCAACTCGGGAGAGTCCAAGAGACCCAGTACTTC.

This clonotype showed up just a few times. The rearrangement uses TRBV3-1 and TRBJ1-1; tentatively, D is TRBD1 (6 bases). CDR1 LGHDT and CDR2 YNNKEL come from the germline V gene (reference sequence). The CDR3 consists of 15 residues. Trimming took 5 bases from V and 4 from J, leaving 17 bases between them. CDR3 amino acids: CASSSLARGVTEAFF. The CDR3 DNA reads TGTGCCAGCAGCTCCCTGGCCAGGGGTGTCACTGAAGCTTTCTTT.

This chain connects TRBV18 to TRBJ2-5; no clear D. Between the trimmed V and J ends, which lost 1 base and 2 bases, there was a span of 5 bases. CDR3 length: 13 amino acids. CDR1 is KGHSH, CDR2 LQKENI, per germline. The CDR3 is CASSPQIQETQYF. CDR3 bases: TGTGCCAGCTCACCACAGATACAAGAGACCCAGTACTTC. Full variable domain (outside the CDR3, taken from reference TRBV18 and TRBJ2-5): NAGVMQNPRHLVRRRGQEARLRCSPMKGHSHVYWYRQLPEEGLKFMVYLQKENIIDESGMPKERFSAEFPKEGPSILRIQQVVRGDSAAYFCASSPQIQETQYFGPGTRLLVL.

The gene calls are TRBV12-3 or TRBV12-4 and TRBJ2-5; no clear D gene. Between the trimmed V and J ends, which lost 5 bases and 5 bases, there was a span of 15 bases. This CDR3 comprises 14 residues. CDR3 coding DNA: TGTGCCAGCAGTATAAGTTCCCCCCGGGAGACCCAGTACTTC. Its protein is CASSISSPRETQYF.

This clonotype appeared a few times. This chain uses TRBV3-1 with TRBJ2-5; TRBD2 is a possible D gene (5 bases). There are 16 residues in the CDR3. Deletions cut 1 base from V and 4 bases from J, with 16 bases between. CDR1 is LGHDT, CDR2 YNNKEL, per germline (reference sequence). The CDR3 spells CASSQGTEGIGETQYF. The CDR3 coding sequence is TGTGCCAGCAGCCAAGGGACTGAGGGAATTGGAGAGACCCAGTACTTC.

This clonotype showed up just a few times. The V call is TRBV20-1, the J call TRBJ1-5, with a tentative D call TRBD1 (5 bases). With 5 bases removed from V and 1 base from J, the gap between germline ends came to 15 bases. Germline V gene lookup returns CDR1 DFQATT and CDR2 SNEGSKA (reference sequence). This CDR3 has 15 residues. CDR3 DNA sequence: TGCAGTGCTCTGAGCCTTCACAGGAGCAATCAGCCCCAGCATTTT. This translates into CSALSLHRSNQPQHF.

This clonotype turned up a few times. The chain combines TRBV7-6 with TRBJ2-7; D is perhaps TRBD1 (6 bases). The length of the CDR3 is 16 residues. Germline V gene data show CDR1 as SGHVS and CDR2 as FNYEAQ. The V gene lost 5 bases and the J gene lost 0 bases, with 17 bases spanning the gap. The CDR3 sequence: CASSPIRGPFSYEQYF. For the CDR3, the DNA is TGTGCCAGCAGCCCCATCAGGGGTCCATTCTCCTACGAGCAGTACTTC.

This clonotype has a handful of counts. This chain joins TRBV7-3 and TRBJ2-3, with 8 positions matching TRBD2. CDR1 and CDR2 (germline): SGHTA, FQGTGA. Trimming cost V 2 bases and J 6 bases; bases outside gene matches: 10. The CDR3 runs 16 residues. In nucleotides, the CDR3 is TGTGCCAGCAGCTTATTCGCGGGAGGCGGGGTGGATACGCAGTATTTT. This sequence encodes CASSLFAGGGVDTQYF.

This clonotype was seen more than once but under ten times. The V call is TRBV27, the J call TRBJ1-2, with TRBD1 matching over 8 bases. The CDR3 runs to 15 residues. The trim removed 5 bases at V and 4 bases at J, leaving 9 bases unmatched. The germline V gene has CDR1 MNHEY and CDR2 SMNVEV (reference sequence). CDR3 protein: CASSPDRGLTYGYTF. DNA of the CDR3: TGTGCCAGCAGTCCCGACAGGGGACTCACCTATGGCTACACCTTC.

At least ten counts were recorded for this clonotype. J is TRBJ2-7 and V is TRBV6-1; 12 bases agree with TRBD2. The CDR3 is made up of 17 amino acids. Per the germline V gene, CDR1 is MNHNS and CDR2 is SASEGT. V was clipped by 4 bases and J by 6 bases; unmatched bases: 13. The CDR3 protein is CASSGYRTSGNRLEQYF. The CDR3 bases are TGTGCCAGCAGTGGGTATCGGACTAGCGGGAACCGGCTCGAGCAGTACTTC.

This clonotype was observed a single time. In DNA form, the CDR3 reads TGTGCCAGCCACCAGGGGGTTGGAAACACCATATATTTT. As protein: CASHQGVGNTIYF. The V gene is TRBV7-2, the J gene TRBJ1-3; 7 positions match TRBD1. The CDR3 runs 13 residues. J was trimmed by 3 bases and V by 8 bases; bases with no gene match: 4. The germline V gene has CDR1 SGHTA and CDR2 FQGNSA. Using reference TRBV7-2 and TRBJ1-3 for the parts outside the CDR3, the full variable domain is GAGVSQSPSNKVTEKGKDVELRCDPISGHTALYWYRQSLGQGLEFLIYFQGNSAPDKSGLPSDRFSAERTGGSVSTLTIQRTQQEDSAVYLCASHQGVGNTIYFGEGSWLTVV.

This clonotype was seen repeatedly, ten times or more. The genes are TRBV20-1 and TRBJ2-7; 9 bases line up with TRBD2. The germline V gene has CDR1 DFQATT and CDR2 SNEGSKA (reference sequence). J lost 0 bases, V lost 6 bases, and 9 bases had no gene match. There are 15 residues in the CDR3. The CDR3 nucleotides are TGCAGTGCGCCTAGAGGGACTAGCCTCTCCTACGAGCAGTACTTC. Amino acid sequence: CSAPRGTSLSYEQYF.

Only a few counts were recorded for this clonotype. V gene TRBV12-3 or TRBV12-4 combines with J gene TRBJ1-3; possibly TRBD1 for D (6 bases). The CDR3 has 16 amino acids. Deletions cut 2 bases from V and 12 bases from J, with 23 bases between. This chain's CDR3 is CASSLRLGQTLANIYF. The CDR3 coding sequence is TGTGCCAGCAGTTTACGTCTAGGACAGACACTAGCCAACATATATTTT.

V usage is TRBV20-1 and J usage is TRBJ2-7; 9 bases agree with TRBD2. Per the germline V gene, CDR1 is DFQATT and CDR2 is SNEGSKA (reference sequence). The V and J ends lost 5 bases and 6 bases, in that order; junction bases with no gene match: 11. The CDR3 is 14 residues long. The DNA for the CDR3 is TGCAGTGCTGGAAAGCCGGGACTAGCTGCCGAGCAGTACTTC. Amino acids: CSAGKPGLAAEQYF.

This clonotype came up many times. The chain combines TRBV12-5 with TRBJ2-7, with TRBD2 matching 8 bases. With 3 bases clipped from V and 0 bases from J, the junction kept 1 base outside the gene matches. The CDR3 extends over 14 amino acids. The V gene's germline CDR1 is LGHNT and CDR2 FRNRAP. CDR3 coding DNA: TGTGCTAGTGGTTTCAGCGGGAGCTCCTACGAGCAGTACTTC. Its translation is CASGFSGSSYEQYF.

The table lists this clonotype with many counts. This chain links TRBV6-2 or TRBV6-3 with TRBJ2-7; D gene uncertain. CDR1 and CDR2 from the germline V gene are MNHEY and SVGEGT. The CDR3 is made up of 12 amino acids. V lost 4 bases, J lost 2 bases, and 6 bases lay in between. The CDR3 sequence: CASSWGAYEQYF. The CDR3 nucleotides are TGTGCCAGCAGTTGGGGTGCCTACGAGCAGTACTTC.

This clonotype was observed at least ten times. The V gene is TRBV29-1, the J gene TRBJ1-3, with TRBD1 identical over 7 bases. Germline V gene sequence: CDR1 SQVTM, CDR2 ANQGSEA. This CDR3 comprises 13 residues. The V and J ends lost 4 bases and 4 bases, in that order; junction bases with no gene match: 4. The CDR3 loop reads CSVVQTGGNTIYF. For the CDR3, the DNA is TGCAGCGTTGTCCAGACAGGGGGAAACACCATATATTTT.

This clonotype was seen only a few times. This chain's CDR3 is CSAILVSYEQYF. CDR3 nucleotides: TGCAGTGCTATCCTAGTCTCCTACGAGCAGTACTTC. The chain joins TRBV20-1 to TRBJ2-7; D call uncertain. The CDR3 is 12 amino acids. V lost 4 bases to trimming and J lost 0 bases, with 7 bases between them. Germline values: CDR1 DFQATT, CDR2 SNEGSKA (reference sequence).

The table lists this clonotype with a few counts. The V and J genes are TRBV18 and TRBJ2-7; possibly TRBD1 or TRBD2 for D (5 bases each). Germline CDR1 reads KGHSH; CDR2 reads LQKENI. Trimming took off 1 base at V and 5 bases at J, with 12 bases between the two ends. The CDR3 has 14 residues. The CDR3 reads CASSPRGSSDEQYF. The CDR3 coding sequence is TGTGCCAGCTCACCACGGGGGAGTAGCGACGAGCAGTACTTC.

This chain's CDR3 is CASSPPWGKITDTQYF. The DNA for the CDR3 is TGTGCCAGCAGCCCCCCCTGGGGTAAAATAACAGATACGCAGTATTTT. The genes are TRBV11-1 and TRBJ2-3; D unresolved. This CDR3 contains 16 residues. Germline assignment: CDR1 SGHAT and CDR2 FQDESV (reference sequence). V lost 5 bases and J lost 3, with 18 bases in between.

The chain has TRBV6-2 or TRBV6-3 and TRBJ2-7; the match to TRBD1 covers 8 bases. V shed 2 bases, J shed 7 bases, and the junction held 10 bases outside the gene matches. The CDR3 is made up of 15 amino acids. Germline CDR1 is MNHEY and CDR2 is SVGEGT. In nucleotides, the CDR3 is TGTGCCAGCAGTTACCCGGGACAGGCCACTCCTGAGCAGTACTTC. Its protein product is CASSYPGQATPEQYF.

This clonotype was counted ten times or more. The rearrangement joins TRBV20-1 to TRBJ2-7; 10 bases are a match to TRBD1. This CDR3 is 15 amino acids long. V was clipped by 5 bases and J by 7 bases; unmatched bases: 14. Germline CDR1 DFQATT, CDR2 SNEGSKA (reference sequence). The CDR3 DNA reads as TGCAGTGCTGAGCCCCGGGACAGGGGATGGGGGGAGCAGTACTTC. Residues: CSAEPRDRGWGEQYF.

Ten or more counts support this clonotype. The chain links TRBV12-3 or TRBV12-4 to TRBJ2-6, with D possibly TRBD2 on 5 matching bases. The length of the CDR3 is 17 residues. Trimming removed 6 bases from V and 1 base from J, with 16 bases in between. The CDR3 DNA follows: TGTGCCAGCAGCCCTGCCGCGGGTGTGTCTGGGGCCAACGTCCTGACTTTC. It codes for CASSPAAGVSGANVLTF.

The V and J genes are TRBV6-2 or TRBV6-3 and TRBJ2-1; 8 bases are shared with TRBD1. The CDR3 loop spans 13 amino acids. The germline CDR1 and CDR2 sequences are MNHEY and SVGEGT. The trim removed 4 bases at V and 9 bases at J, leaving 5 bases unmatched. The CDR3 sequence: CASSSTGGGEQFF. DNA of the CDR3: TGTGCCAGCAGTTCTACAGGGGGTGGTGAGCAGTTCTTC.

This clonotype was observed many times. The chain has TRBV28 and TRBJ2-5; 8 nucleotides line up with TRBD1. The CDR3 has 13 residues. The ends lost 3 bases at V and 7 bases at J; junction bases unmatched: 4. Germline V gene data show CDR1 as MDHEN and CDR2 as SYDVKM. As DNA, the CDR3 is TGTGCCAGCAGTTTGGGACAGGCTGTGACCCAGTACTTC. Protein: CASSLGQAVTQYF.